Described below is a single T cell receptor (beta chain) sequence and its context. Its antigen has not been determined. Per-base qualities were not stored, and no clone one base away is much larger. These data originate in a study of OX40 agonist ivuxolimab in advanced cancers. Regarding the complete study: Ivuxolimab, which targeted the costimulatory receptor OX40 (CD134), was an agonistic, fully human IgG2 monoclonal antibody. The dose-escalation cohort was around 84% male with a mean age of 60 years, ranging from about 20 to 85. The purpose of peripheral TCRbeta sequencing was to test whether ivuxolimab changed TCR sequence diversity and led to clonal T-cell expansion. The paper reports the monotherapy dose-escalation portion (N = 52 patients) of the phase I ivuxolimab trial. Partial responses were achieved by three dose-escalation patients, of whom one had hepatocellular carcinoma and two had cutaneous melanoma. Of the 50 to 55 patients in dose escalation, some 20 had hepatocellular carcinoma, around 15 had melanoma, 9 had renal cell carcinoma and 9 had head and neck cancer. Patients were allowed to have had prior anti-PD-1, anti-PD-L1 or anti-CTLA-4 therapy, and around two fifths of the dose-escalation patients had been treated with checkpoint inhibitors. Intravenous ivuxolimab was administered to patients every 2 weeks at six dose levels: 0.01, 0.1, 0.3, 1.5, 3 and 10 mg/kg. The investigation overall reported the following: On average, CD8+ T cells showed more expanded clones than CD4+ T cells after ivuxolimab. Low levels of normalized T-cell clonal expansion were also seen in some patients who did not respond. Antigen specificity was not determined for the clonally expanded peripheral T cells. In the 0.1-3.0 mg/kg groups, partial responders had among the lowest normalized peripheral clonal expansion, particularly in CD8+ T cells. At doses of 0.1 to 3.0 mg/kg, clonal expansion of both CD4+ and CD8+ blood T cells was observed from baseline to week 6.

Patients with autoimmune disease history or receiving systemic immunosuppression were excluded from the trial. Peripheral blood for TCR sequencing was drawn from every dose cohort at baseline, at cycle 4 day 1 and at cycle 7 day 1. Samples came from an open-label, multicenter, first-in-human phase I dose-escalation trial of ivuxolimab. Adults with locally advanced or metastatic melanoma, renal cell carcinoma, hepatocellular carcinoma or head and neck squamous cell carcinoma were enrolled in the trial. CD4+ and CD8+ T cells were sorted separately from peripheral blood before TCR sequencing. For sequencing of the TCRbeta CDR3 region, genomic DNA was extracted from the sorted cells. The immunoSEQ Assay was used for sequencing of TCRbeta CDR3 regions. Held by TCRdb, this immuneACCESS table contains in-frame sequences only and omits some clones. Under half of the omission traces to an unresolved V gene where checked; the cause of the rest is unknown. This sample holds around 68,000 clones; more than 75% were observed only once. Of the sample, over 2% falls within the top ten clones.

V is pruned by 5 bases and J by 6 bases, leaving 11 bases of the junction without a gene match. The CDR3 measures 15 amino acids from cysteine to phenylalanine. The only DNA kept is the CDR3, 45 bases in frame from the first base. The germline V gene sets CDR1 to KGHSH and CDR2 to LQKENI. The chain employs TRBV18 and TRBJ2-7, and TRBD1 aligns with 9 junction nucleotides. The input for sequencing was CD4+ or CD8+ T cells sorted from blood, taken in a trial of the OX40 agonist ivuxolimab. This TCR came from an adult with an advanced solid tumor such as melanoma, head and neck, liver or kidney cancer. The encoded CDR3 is CASSDTGQGKREQYF. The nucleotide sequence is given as TGTGCCAGCTCAGATACGGGACAGGGTAAACGCGAGCAGTACTTC. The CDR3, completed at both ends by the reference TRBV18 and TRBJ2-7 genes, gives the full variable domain NAGVMQNPRHLVRRRGQEARLRCSPMKGHSHVYWYRQLPEEGLKFMVYLQKENIIDESGMPKERFSAEFPKEGPSILRIQQVVRGDSAAYFCASSDTGQGKREQYFGPGTRLTVT.